The T cell receptor beta chain described here comes from a study of blood T cell repertoires in COVID-19. Study-wide background: Some COVID-19 samples were acute and others convalescent; all came from the United States, Italy and Spain.

Repertoires were generated with immunoSEQ multiplex PCR, while TCRdb's copy carries only in-frame clones and drops some. The sample includes under 30,000 clones, 80% to 90% of them seen just once. In germline, CDR1 is ENHRY, CDR2 SYGVKD. The CDR3 runs 13 residues. V lost 3 bases and J 2 bases, leaving 6 bases between the germline ends. Sequenced material: peripheral blood. The clonotype was recovered from a human donor in a cohort sampled during active COVID-19. This chain joins TRBV10-3 and TRBJ2-3; TRBD1 is a possible D gene (5 bases). CDR3 in amino acids: CAISDRATDTQYF. CDR3 DNA sequence: TGTGCCATCAGTGACAGGGCCACAGATACGCAGTATTTT.